This T cell receptor beta chain originates from a study of ipilimumab plus nivolumab after autologous stem cell transplantation. Repertoires were generated with immunoSEQ multiplex PCR, while TCRdb's copy carries only in-frame clones and drops some. This sample has approximately 12,000 clones; roughly three quarters occur once, and the top ten carry approximately 30%. There are 16 residues in the CDR3. J lost 5 bases, V lost 1 base, and 11 bases had no gene match. Germline V gene lookup returns CDR1 SQVTM and CDR2 ANQGSEA. The chain couples TRBV29-1 to TRBJ2-5, with TRBD2 matching over 9 bases. The starting material was PBMCs, obtained in a trial of ipilimumab plus nivolumab as post-transplant consolidation. The sequence came from a male donor with diffuse large B-cell lymphoma. CDR3 bases: TGCAGCGTTGAAGCTGGGCGGGGGGGCCTTGTTGAGACCCAGTACTTC. Protein sequence: CSVEAGRGGLVETQYF.